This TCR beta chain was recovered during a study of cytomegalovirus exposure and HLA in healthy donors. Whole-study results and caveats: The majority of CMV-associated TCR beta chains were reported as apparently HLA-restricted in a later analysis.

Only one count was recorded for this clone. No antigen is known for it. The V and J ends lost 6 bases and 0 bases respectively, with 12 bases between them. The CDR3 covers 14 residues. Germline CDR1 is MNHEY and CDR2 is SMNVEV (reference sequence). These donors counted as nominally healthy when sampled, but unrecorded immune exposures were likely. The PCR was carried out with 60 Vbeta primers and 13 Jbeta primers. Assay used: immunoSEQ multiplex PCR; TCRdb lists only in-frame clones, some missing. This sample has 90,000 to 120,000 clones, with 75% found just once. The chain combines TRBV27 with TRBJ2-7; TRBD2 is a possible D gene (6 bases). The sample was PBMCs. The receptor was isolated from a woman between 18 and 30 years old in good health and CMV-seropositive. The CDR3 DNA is TGTGCCAGCAGCCTAGCGACGAGCTCCTACGAGCAGTACTTC. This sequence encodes CASSLATSSYEQYF.